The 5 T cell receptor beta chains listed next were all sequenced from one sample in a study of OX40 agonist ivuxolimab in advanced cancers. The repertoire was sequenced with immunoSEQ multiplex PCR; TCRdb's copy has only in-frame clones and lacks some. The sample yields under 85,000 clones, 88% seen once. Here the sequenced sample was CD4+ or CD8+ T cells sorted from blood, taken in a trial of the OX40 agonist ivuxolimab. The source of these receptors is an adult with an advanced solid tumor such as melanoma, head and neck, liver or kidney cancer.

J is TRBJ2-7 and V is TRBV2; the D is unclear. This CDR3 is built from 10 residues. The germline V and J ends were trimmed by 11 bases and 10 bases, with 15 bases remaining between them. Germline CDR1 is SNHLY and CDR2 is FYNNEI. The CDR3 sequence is CASGSTPQYF. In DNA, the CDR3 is TGTGCCTCTGGAAGTACTCCCCAGTACTTC.

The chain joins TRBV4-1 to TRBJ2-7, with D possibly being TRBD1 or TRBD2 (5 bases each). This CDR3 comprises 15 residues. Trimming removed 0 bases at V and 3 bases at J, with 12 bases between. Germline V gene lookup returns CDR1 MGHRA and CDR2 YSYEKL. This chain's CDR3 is CASSQDGGQNYEQYF. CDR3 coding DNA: TGCGCCAGCAGCCAAGATGGGGGTCAGAACTACGAGCAGTACTTC.

CDR3 nucleotides: TGCGCCAGCAGCTTGGGACTGGGAGGCCCAGATACGCAGTATTTT. Amino acids: CASSLGLGGPDTQYF. The chain links TRBV5-1 to TRBJ2-3; the D gene is possibly TRBD2 (6 bases). Germline V gene lookup returns CDR1 SGHRS and CDR2 YFSETQ. The V end lost 0 bases, the J end lost 4 bases, and 12 bases lay between the germline ends. The CDR3 extends over 15 amino acids.

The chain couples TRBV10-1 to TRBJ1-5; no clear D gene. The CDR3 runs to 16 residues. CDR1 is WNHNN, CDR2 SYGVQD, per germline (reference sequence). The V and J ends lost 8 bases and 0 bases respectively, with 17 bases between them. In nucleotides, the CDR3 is TGCGCCAGCCCCTGGTTAGATCGATATAGCAATCAGCCCCAGCATTTT. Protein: CASPWLDRYSNQPQHF.

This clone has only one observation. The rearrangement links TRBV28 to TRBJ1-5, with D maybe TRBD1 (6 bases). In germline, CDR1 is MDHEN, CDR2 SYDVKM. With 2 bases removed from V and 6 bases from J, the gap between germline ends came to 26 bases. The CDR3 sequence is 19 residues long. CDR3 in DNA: TGTGCCAGCAGTTTAAGCTGGGACCCGACAGGAAGGTTCGCTCAGCCCCAGCATTTT. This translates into CASSLSWDPTGRFAQPQHF. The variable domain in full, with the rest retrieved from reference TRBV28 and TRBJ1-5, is DVKVTQSSRYLVKRTGEKVFLECVQDMDHENMFWYRQDPGLGLRLIYFSYDVKMKEKGDIPEGYSVSREKKERFSLILESASTNQTSMYLCASSLSWDPTGRFAQPQHFGDGTRLSIL.